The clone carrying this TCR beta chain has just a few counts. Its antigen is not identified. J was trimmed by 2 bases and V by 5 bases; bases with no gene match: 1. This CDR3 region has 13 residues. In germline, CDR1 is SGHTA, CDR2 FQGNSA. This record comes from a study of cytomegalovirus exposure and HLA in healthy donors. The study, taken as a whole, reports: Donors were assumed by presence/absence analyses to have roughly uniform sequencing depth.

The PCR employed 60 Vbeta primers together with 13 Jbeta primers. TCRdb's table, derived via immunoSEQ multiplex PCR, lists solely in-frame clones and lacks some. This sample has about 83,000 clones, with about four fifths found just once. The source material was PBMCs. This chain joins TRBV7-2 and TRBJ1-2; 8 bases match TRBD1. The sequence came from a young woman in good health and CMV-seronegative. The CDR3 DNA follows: TGTGCCAGCAGCAGACAGGGGAACTATGGCTACACCTTC. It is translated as CASSRQGNYGYTF.